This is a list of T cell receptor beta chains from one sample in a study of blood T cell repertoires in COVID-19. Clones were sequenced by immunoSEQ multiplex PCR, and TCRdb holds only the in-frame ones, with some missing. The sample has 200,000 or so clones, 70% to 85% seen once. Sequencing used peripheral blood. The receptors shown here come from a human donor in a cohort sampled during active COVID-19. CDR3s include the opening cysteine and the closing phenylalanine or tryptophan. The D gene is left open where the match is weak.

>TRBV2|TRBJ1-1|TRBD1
CASRTIQGITEAFF
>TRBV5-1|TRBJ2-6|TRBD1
CASSAGDRLWEANVLTF
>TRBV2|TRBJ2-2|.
CASRAGRNTGELFF
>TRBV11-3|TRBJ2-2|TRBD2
CASSSGRGPAGELFF
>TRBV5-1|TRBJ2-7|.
CASGPSPYEQYF
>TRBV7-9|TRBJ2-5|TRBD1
CASSLTGGQKTQYF
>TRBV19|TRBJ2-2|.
CASSIEGILNTGELFF
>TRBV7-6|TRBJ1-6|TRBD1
CASGDRVYSPLHF
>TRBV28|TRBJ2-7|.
CASSLLGEPEQYF
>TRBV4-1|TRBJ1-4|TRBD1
CASSQDRYQGATNEKLFF
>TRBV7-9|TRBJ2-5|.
CASTYGGPETQYF
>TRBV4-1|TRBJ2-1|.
CASSQGGLEQFF
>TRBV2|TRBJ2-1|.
CASSELSVEQFF
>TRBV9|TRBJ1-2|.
CASSANYGYTF
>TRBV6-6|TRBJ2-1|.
CASTPGLYNNEQFF
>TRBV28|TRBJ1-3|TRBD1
CASSSPGQSSGNTIYF
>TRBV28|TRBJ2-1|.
CASGIQGDEQFF
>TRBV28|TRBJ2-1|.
CASTPGHPSYNEQFF
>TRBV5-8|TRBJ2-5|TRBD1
CASSTGQGGETQYF
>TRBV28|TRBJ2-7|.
CASTNPTSYEQYF
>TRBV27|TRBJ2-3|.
CASSWSSGTDTQYF
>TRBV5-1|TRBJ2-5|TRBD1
CASSTGTGEIETQYF
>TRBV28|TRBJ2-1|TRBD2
CASSLSGDQSSYNEQFF
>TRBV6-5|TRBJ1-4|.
CASSGGRIEKLFF
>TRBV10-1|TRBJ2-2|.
CASRRETGELFF
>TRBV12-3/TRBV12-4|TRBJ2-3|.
CASSFSTDTQYF
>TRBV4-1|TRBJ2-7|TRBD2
CASSHAPGTSGEYEQYF
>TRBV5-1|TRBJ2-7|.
CASSLDHYEQYF
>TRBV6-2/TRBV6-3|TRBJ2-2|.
CASSYSIPRLGGDTGELFF
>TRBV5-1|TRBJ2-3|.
CASSLATGGTDTQYF
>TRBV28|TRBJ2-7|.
CASSFYTGSYEQYF
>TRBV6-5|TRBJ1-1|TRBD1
CASRVDRGDTEAFF
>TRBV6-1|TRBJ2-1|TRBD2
CASSGLSGSSYNEQFF
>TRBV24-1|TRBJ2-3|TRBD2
CATSATSGFTDTQYF
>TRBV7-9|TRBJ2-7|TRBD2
CASSFGVAGIEQYF
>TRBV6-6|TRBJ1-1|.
CASSYSRTEAFF
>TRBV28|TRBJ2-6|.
CASSLYSSGANVLTF
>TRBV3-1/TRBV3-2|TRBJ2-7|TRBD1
CASSQDQFGIGSGTAYYEQYF
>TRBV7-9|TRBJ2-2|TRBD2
CASSLAGGTGELFF
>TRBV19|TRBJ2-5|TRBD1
CASSRQGRETQYF
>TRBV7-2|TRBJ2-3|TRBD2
CASSLAPLAGNRDTQYF
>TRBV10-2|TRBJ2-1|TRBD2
CASRTSGSGNEQFF
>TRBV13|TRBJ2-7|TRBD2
CASSLGGTTYEQYF
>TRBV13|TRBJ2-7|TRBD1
CASSLQGAIYEQYF
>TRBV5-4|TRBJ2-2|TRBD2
CASSLDLAGGWTGELFF
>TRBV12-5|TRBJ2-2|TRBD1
CASGPGTDTGELFF
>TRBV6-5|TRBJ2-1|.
CASSYSNIFEQFF
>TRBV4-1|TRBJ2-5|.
CASSQEIGGVVKTQYF
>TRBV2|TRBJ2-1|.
CASSEQLSSYNEQFF
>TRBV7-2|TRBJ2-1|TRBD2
CASSLSGTSQFF
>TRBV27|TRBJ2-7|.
CASRGTSSYEQYF
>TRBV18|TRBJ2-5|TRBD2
CASSPDTLAGGIETQYF
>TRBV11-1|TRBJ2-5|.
CASSLGGSGVETQYF
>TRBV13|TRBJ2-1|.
CASSPQFYNEQFF
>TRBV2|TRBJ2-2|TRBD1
CASRDGQAVNTGELFF
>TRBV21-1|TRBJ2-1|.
CASTGGLAGSGEQFF
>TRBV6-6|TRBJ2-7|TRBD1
CASSPRQGREQYF
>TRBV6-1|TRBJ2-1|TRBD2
CASSEWASGTHNEQFF